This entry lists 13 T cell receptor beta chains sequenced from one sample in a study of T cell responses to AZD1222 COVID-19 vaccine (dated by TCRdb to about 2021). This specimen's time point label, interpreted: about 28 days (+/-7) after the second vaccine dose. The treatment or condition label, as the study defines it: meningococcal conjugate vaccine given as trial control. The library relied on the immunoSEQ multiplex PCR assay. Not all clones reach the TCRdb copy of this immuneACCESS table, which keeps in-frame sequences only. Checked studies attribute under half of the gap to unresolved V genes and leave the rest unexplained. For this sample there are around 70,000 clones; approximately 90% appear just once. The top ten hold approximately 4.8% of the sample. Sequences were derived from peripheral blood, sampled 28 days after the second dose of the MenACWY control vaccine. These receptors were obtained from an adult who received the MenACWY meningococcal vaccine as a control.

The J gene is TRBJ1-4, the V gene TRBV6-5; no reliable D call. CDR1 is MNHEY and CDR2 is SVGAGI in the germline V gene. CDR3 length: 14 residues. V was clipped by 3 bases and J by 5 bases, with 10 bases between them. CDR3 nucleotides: TGTGCCAGCAGTTATGGGCGGTCGAATGAAAAACTGTTTTTT. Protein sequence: CASSYGRSNEKLFF.

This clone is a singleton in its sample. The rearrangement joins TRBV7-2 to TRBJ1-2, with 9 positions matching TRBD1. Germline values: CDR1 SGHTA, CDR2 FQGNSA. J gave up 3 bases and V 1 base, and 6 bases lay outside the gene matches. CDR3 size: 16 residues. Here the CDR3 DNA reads TGTGCCAGCAGCTTAGGGGGACAGGGCTCGGACTATGGCTACACCTTC. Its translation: CASSLGGQGSDYGYTF.

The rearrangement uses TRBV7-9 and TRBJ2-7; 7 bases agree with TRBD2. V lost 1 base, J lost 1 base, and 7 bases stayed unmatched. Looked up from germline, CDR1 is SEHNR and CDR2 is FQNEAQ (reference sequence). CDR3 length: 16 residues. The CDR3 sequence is CASSLGSAGVSYEQYF. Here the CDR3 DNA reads TGTGCCAGCAGCTTAGGTTCTGCGGGGGTATCCTACGAGCAGTACTTC. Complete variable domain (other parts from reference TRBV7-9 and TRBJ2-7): DTGVSQNPRHKITKRGQNVTFRCDPISEHNRLYWYRQTLGQGPEFLTYFQNEAQLEKSRLLSDRFSAERPKGSFSTLEIQRTEQGDSAMYLCASSLGSAGVSYEQYFGPGTRLTVT.

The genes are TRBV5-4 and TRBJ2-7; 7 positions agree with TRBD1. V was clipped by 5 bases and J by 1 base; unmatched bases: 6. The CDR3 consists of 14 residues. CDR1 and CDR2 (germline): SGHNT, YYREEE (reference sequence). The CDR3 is CASRRQGASYEQYF. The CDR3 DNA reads TGTGCCAGCAGACGACAGGGCGCTTCCTACGAGCAGTACTTC.

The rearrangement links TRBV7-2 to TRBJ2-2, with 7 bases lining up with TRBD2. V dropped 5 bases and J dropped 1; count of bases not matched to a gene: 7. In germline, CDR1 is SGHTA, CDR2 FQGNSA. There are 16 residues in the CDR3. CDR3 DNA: TGTGCCAGCAGCATAAGCCAGCGGGGGAACACCGGGGAGCTGTTTTTT. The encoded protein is CASSISQRGNTGELFF.

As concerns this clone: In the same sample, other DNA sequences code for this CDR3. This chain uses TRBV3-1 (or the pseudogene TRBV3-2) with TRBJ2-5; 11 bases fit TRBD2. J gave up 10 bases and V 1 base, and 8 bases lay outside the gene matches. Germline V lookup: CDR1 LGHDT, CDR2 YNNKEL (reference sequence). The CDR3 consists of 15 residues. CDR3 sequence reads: CASSQGLAGHRDQYF. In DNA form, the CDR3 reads TGTGCCAGCAGCCAAGGACTAGCGGGGCATCGGGACCAGTACTTC.

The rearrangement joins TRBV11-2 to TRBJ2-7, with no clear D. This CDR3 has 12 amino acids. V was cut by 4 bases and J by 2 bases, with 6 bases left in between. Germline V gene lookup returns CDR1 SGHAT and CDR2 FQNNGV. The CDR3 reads CASSSWTYEQYF. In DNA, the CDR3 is TGTGCCAGCAGCTCTTGGACCTACGAGCAGTACTTC.

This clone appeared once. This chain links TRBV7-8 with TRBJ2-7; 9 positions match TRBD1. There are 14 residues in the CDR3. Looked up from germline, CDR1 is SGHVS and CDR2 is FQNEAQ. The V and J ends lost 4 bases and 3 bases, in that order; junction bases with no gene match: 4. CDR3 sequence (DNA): TGTGCCAGCAGCTCCCGACAGGGGGGCTACGAGCAGTACTTC. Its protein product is CASSSRQGGYEQYF.

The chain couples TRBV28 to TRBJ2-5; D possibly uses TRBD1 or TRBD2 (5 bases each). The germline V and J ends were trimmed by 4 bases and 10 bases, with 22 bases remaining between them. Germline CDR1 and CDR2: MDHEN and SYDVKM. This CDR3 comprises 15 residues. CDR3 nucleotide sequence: TGTGCCAGCAGTTCCCCGGGGCTCCTCGCTGGGGACCAGTACTTC. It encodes CASSSPGLLAGDQYF.

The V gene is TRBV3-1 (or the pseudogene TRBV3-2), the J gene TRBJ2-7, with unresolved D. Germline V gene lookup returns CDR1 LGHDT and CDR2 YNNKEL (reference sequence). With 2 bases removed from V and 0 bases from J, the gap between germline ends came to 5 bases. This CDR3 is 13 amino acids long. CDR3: CASSQHPSYEQYF. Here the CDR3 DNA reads TGTGCCAGCAGCCAACACCCCTCCTACGAGCAGTACTTC.

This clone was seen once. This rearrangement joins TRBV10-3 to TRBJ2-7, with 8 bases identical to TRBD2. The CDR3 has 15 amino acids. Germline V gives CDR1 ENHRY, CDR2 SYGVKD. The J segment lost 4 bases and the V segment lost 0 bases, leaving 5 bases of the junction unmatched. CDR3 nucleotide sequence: TGTGCCATCAGTGAGTCTCTCAGCGGGAGTTACGAGCAGTACTTC. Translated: CAISESLSGSYEQYF.

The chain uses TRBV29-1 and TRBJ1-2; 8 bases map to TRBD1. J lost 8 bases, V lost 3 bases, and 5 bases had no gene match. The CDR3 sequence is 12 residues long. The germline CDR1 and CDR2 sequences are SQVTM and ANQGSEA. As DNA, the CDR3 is TGCAGCGTTGAGGCAGGGGGCCTAGGCTACACCTTC. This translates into CSVEAGGLGYTF.

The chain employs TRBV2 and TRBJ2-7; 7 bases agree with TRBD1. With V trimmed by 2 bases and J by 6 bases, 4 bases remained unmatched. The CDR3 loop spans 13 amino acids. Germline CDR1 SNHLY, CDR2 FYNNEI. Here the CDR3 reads CASSEMSGGEQYF. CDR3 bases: TGTGCCAGCAGTGAAATGTCAGGGGGCGAGCAGTACTTC.